Shown below are 22 T cell receptor beta chains from a single sample sequenced in a study of cytomegalovirus exposure and HLA in healthy donors. Researchers ran the PCR with 60 Vbeta and 13 Jbeta primers. Generated by immunoSEQ multiplex PCR, the TCRdb table keeps only in-frame clones and is missing some. Among about 170,000 clones listed, roughly 82% were seen once. The sequenced sample consisted of PBMCs. Source of these receptors: a girl aged 10 to 17 in good health and CMV-seropositive.

The chain joins TRBV30 to TRBJ1-3; 7 bases map to TRBD1. This CDR3 is 15 amino acids long. Germline V gene sequence: CDR1 GTSNPN, CDR2 SVGIG (reference sequence). The CDR3 is CGTDRQGRPGNTIYF. Written as DNA, the CDR3 is TGTGGCACAGACCGACAGGGACGTCCTGGAAACACCATATATTTT.

The chain links TRBV4-3 to TRBJ1-4; 8 positions match TRBD1. CDR1 and CDR2 (germline): LGHNA, YSLEER. This CDR3 is built from 14 residues. The V segment lost 4 bases and the J segment 8 bases; nucleotides outside the gene matches: 6. The CDR3 sequence: CASSRGTGGEKLFF. CDR3 DNA: TGCGCCAGCAGCCGGGGAACAGGGGGGGAAAAACTGTTTTTT.

This rearrangement joins TRBV28 to TRBJ1-1, with 8 positions matching TRBD1. V trimming: 5 bases; J trimming: 5 bases; junction bases outside the gene matches: 4. Germline loops: CDR1 MDHEN, CDR2 SYDVKM. The CDR3 is 13 amino acids. The CDR3 is CASSIQGVTEAFF. The CDR3 bases are TGTGCCAGCAGTATACAGGGGGTGACTGAAGCTTTCTTT.

The rearrangement joins TRBV4-1 to TRBJ2-4, with TRBD2 matching over 13 bases. Germline trimming cut 2 bases from V and 8 bases from J; bases unmatched to any gene: 9. The CDR3 covers 17 residues. Germline V gives CDR1 MGHRA, CDR2 YSYEKL. In DNA form, the CDR3 reads TGCGCCAGCAGCCAAACCCGGACTAGCGGGAGTTGGGACATTCAGTACTTC. This codes for CASSQTRTSGSWDIQYF.

The V call is TRBV6-5, the J call TRBJ1-2, with D maybe TRBD1 (5 bases). V lost 11 bases, J lost 6 bases, and 16 bases lay in between. The CDR3 covers 12 residues. Germline CDR1 is MNHEY and CDR2 is SVGAGI. CDR3: CAARGEDNGYTF. The DNA for the CDR3 is TGTGCCGCTCGGGGGGAGGATAATGGCTACACCTTC.

This clone was detected once. The chain joins TRBV7-2 to TRBJ2-7; D gene unclear. The CDR3 extends over 14 amino acids. Germline lookup yields CDR1 SGHTA and CDR2 FQGNSA. With 10 bases removed from V and 0 bases from J, the gap between germline ends came to 16 bases. CDR3 sequence: CATKSLPSSYEQYF. The CDR3 region has the DNA TGTGCCACCAAGAGCTTACCTAGCTCCTACGAGCAGTACTTC.

Here the CDR3 reads CSVQPAGATNEKLFF. DNA for the CDR3: TGCAGCGTGCAACCCGCAGGGGCAACTAATGAAAAACTGTTTTTT. V gene TRBV29-1 combines with J gene TRBJ1-4; perhaps TRBD1 as D (6 bases). Trimming removed 6 bases from V and 0 bases from J, with 14 bases in between. In germline, CDR1 is SQVTM, CDR2 ANQGSEA. CDR3 length equals 15 residues.

This clone occurred a few times. The chain combines TRBV11-2 with TRBJ1-3; TRBD1 matches 8 bases. The germline CDR1 and CDR2 sequences are SGHAT and FQNNGV. This CDR3 is built from 16 residues. V lost 3 bases, J lost 4 bases, and 8 bases stayed unmatched. The DNA for the CDR3 is TGTGCCAGCAGCTTTACTCAGGGGGCACAAGGAAACACCATATATTTT. Its protein product is CASSFTQGAQGNTIYF.

The rearrangement links TRBV9 to TRBJ1-1, with a tentative D call TRBD1 (5 bases). This CDR3 region has 15 residues. The V gene lost 4 bases and the J gene lost 11 bases, with 24 bases spanning the gap. Germline-derived CDR1 and CDR2 are SGDLS and YYNGEE. CDR3 region: CASSSTDKIGGKAFF. In DNA, the CDR3 is TGTGCCAGCAGCTCCACGGATAAGATCGGGGGAAAGGCTTTCTTT.

Points on this clone: A junction end diverges from the germline sequence, so it may reflect a read error. This chain joins TRBV6-4 and TRBJ2-4, with 8 bases aligning to TRBD2. The CDR3 contains 18 residues. Germline CDR1 and CDR2: MRHNA and SNTAGT. CDR3 sequence: CATSNGGGSKMGKNIQYF. In DNA, the CDR3 is TGTGCCACCAGTAATGGCGGGGGGAGTAAAATGGGCAAAAACATTCAGTACTTC.

CDR3 in DNA: TGTGCCACCCTTGGTCGAGCCTTCAACACAGATACGCAGTATTTT. This translates into CATLGRAFNTDTQYF. The chain combines TRBV5-4 with TRBJ2-3; D uncertain. V lost 9 bases to trimming and J lost 2 bases, with 19 bases between them. Germline CDR1 and CDR2: SGHNT and YYREEE (reference sequence). This CDR3 comprises 15 residues.

The chain has TRBV4-3 and TRBJ2-3; 8 positions match TRBD1. V lost 10 bases to trimming and J lost 4 bases; unmatched junction nucleotides: 10. Germline lookup yields CDR1 LGHNA and CDR2 YSLEER. The CDR3 runs to 14 residues. The chain's CDR3 is CATSLDRDADTQYF. The CDR3 DNA follows: TGCGCCACGTCCTTGGACAGGGACGCAGATACGCAGTATTTT.

V and J are TRBV28 and TRBJ2-5; no reliable D call. Germline CDR1 is MDHEN and CDR2 is SYDVKM. Trimming left V 3 bases short and J 8 bases short, with 10 bases between. The CDR3 totals 12 residues. The CDR3 bases are TGTGCCAGCAGTTTCCCCCCAGGAACCCAGTACTTC. Amino acid sequence: CASSFPPGTQYF.

V is TRBV5-1 and J is TRBJ2-1; maybe TRBD2 (6 bases). Germline V gene data show CDR1 as SGHRS and CDR2 as YFSETQ. The V end was cut by 4 bases, the J end by 7 bases, with 18 bases between. This CDR3 comprises 15 residues. The CDR3 DNA sequence: TGCGCCAGCAGCGTTCCATTGTTCAGCGGGAATGAGCAGTTCTTC. This translates into CASSVPLFSGNEQFF.

The chain uses TRBV19 and TRBJ2-1; TRBD2 matches at 14 bases. The ends lost 4 bases at V and 7 bases at J; junction bases unmatched: 3. The CDR3 sequence is 15 residues long. CDR1 is LNHDA and CDR2 is SQIVND in the germline V gene (reference sequence). The CDR3 loop reads CASSTGTSGSNEQFF. The CDR3 DNA follows: TGTGCCAGTAGTACCGGGACTAGCGGGAGTAATGAGCAGTTCTTC.

This clone has a single count. V is TRBV27 and J is TRBJ2-5, with 11 bases aligning to TRBD2. Germline CDR1 reads MNHEY; CDR2 reads SMNVEV (reference sequence). V was pared by 4 bases and J by 6 bases, with 7 bases of the junction left unmatched. The CDR3 contains 15 residues. The CDR3 sequence: CASSSRLAGTQTQYF. The CDR3 DNA is TGTGCCAGCAGTTCCCGACTAGCGGGGACACAGACCCAGTACTTC.

Of note for this clone: Other DNA sequences of this sample code for an identical CDR3. The V and J genes are TRBV7-9 and TRBJ2-2; perhaps TRBD2 as D (6 bases). V lost 11 bases and J 2 bases, leaving 15 bases between the germline ends. The CDR3 sequence is 14 residues long. CDR1 and CDR2 (germline): SEHNR, FQNEAQ (reference sequence). CDR3 sequence (DNA): TGTGCCGGGGGGAGACACCTCAACACCGGGGAGCTGTTTTTT. Translation gives CAGGRHLNTGELFF. Full variable domain (outside the CDR3, taken from reference TRBV7-9 and TRBJ2-2): DTGVSQNPRHKITKRGQNVTFRCDPISEHNRLYWYRQTLGQGPEFLTYFQNEAQLEKSRLLSDRFSAERPKGSFSTLEIQRTEQGDSAMYLCAGGRHLNTGELFFGEGSRLTVL.

This chain links TRBV7-9 with TRBJ2-7; possible D gene TRBD1, 5 bases. Trimming pared 5 bases from V and 3 bases from J, leaving 8 bases between. The CDR3 runs to 12 residues. CDR1 and CDR2 (germline): SEHNR, FQNEAQ (reference sequence). Here the CDR3 reads CASSPTVYEQYF. The CDR3 nucleotides are TGTGCCAGCAGCCCGACAGTCTACGAGCAGTACTTC.

The J gene is TRBJ1-2, the V gene TRBV29-1; D unclear. The CDR3 sequence is 11 residues long. V lost 3 bases to trimming and J lost 8 bases, with 10 bases between them. CDR1 is SQVTM and CDR2 is ANQGSEA in the germline V gene. Here the CDR3 DNA reads TGCAGCGTTGATCACACCTTCGGCTACACCTTC. Its translation: CSVDHTFGYTF.

The V gene is TRBV2, the J gene TRBJ2-7; 9 nucleotides agree with TRBD2. This CDR3 contains 15 residues. After removal of 5 bases from V and 0 bases from J, the junction contained 5 bases not matched to a gene. CDR1 is SNHLY, CDR2 FYNNEI, per germline. The CDR3 loop is CASSQRTSVSYEQYF. The CDR3 coding sequence is TGTGCCAGCAGTCAGAGGACTAGCGTCTCCTACGAGCAGTACTTC.

The V and J genes are TRBV27 and TRBJ2-7; TRBD1 agrees at 11 bases. Germline-derived CDR1 and CDR2 are MNHEY and SMNVEV (reference sequence). The CDR3 runs to 14 residues. Trimming at V came to 5 bases and at J to 6 bases, leaving 6 bases not matched to a gene. The CDR3 sequence is CASSPGTGGLEQYF. The CDR3 DNA follows: TGTGCCAGCAGTCCCGGGACAGGGGGTCTCGAGCAGTACTTC.

The genes are TRBV27 and TRBJ2-3, with TRBD2 identical over 7 bases. This CDR3 has 15 amino acids. Germline lookup yields CDR1 MNHEY and CDR2 SMNVEV (reference sequence). Trimming at V came to 4 bases and at J to 2 bases, leaving 6 bases not matched to a gene. DNA of the CDR3: TGTGCCAGCAGTTCCCTAGCGGCCGTCACAGATACGCAGTATTTT. Its translation: CASSSLAAVTDTQYF.